One sample yielded the 32 T cell receptor beta chains listed below, sequenced in a study of blood T cells in healthy people across ages. Next came a second PCR, run for about 7 to 12 cycles, which used a sample-barcoded 5' primer along with a J-beta primer mix. MiXCR was run by TCRdb on the 5' RACE reads, yielding one entry per CDR3 protein. The table records around 1,800,000 distinct CDR3 sequences, more than 35% of them present only once. Sequenced input: blood. The receptors stem from a human donor in good health.

This clonotype was observed a few times. V usage is TRBV7-2 and J usage is TRBJ1-6; D may be TRBD1 (6 bases). This CDR3 comprises 12 residues. Trimming shortened V by 9 bases and J by 13 bases, and 16 bases separated the two germline ends. Germline V gene lookup returns CDR1 SGHTA and CDR2 FQGNSA. CDR3: CASSNRGLPLHF. CDR3 nucleotides: TGTGCCAGTAGCAACCGGGGGCTTCCCCTCCACTTT.

This clonotype was counted between two and nine times. The chain carries TRBV20-1 and TRBJ2-1; 14 positions agree with TRBD2. Germline CDR1 DFQATT, CDR2 SNEGSKA (reference sequence). The CDR3 contains 14 residues. The V and J ends lost 5 bases and 7 bases, in that order; junction bases with no gene match: 4. The CDR3 DNA reads as TGCAGTGCTGGGACTAGCGGGGGTGTTAATGAGCAGTTCTTC. It specifies CSAGTSGGVNEQFF.

This clonotype turned up a few times. The chain has TRBV3-1 and TRBJ2-5; the match to TRBD1 covers 7 bases. The CDR3 sequence is 14 residues long. V trimming: 3 bases; J trimming: 4 bases; junction bases outside the gene matches: 5. CDR1 and CDR2 (germline): LGHDT, YNNKEL (reference sequence). CDR3 coding DNA: TGTGCCAGCAGCCATCGAACAGGGGTAGAGACCCAGTACTTC. It codes for CASSHRTGVETQYF.

The chain joins TRBV3-1 to TRBJ2-2, with D possibly TRBD2 on 7 matching bases. Germline CDR1 and CDR2: LGHDT and YNNKEL (reference sequence). This CDR3 has 15 amino acids. Trimming took off 6 bases at V and 6 bases at J, with 17 bases between the two ends. In DNA, the CDR3 is TGTGCCAGCAGTCAGAGTTGGGGGGGCGCCGGGGAGCTGTTTTTT. Translated: CASSQSWGGAGELFF.

The chain couples TRBV21-1 to TRBJ1-2. TRBV21-1 is recorded as a pseudogene. This CDR3 comprises 15 residues. The CDR3 DNA reads TGTGCCAGCAGCACTACGGCAGGCTCTGACTATGGCTACACCTTC. Its protein is CASSTTAGSDYGYTF.

CDR3 nucleotide sequence: TGTGCCAGCAGCCAAGTAAGACAGACCCAGTACTTC. Its protein product is CASSQVRQTQYF. The rearrangement uses TRBV3-1 and TRBJ2-5; D remains ambiguous. The length of the CDR3 is 12 residues. Per germline, CDR1 LGHDT and CDR2 YNNKEL (reference sequence). The V end lost 1 base, the J end lost 6 bases, and 6 bases lay between the germline ends.

V usage is TRBV29-1 and J usage is TRBJ1-2, with D hard to call. The CDR3 has 13 amino acids. V dropped 4 bases and J dropped 4 bases, with 13 bases sitting between them. CDR1 SQVTM and CDR2 ANQGSEA come from the germline V gene. The CDR3 nucleotides read TGCAGCGTTGGAGGGAGTTCGAGCTATGGCTACACCTTC. This codes for CSVGGSSSYGYTF.

This clonotype was counted only a few times. V gene TRBV28 combines with J gene TRBJ2-7; D unresolved. There are 14 residues in the CDR3. Germline loops: CDR1 MDHEN, CDR2 SYDVKM. V lost 5 bases and J 2 bases, leaving 13 bases between the germline ends. DNA for the CDR3: TGTGCCAGCAGTGCCCTCGGGTCAGCCTACGAGCAGTACTTC. The encoded protein is CASSALGSAYEQYF. The full variable domain, rest sourced from reference TRBV28 and TRBJ2-7, is DVKVTQSSRYLVKRTGEKVFLECVQDMDHENMFWYRQDPGLGLRLIYFSYDVKMKEKGDIPEGYSVSREKKERFSLILESASTNQTSMYLCASSALGSAYEQYFGPGTRLTVT.

The chain recombines TRBV5-1 with TRBJ2-4, with D perhaps matching TRBD1 or TRBD2 (5 bases each). The J call could be wrong; TRBJ2-7 is a better fit for the DNA end. Germline V CDR1 and CDR2: SGHRS, YFSETQ. The CDR3 is 13 residues long. The CDR3 region has the DNA TGCGCCAGCAGCTTGGCTACGGGGACCGAGCAGTACTTC. Amino acids: CASSLATGTEQYF.

For this clonotype: One junction end does not reproduce the germline sequence, and a read error may be involved. The CDR3 protein is CASSPLIGEGDTKAFF. The CDR3 region has the DNA TGTGCCAGCAGTCCACTCATTGGGGAGGGAGACACTAAAGCTTTCTTT. The rearrangement uses TRBV28 and TRBJ1-1; D call uncertain. CDR3 length: 16 amino acids. The germline gives CDR1 MDHEN, CDR2 SYDVKM.

In its sample, this clonotype was seen a few times. The gene calls are TRBV28 and TRBJ2-7; 12 bases align to TRBD2. The CDR3 has 15 residues. Germline assignment: CDR1 MDHEN and CDR2 SYDVKM. The ends lost 5 bases at V and 4 bases at J; junction bases unmatched: 6. The CDR3 DNA is TGTGCCAGCAGTCCTTTGACTAGCGGGGGTTACGAGCAGTACTTC. Translated: CASSPLTSGGYEQYF.

This clonotype has only a few counts. The chain is built from TRBV4-3 and TRBJ2-3; no clear D. V lost 1 base and J lost 0, with 11 bases in between. This CDR3 comprises 16 residues. From germline, CDR1 is LGHNA and CDR2 YSLEER. The CDR3 bases are TGCGCCAGCAGCCAAGCGGGTGGAGTTAGCACAGATACGCAGTATTTT. This codes for CASSQAGGVSTDTQYF.

The chain couples TRBV15 to TRBJ1-1, with D unresolved. The CDR3 totals 14 residues. CDR1 is LNHNV and CDR2 is YYDKDF in the germline V gene (reference sequence). V lost 4 bases and J lost 0, with 9 bases in between. CDR3 sequence reads: CATSNEQLNTEAFF. In DNA form, the CDR3 reads TGTGCCACCAGCAACGAACAGTTGAACACTGAAGCTTTCTTT.

This clonotype was recorded at least ten times. The chain recombines TRBV10-3 with TRBJ1-1; possibly TRBD1 for D (5 bases). The CDR3 runs to 16 residues. V was shortened by 0 bases and J by 5 bases, with 16 bases between the two germline ends. Germline loops: CDR1 ENHRY, CDR2 SYGVKD. The CDR3 region is CAISESKGAGVTEAFF. Here the CDR3 DNA reads TGTGCCATCAGTGAGTCGAAAGGGGCCGGAGTGACTGAAGCTTTCTTT.

The chain uses TRBV3-1 and TRBJ2-5; maybe TRBD1 (7 bases). Germline CDR1 and CDR2: LGHDT and YNNKEL (reference sequence). Trimming pared 7 bases from V and 4 bases from J, leaving 22 bases between. There are 16 residues in the CDR3. DNA for the CDR3: TGTGCCAGCAATATACAGGGGATAGGTAGCGGAGAGACCCAGTACTTC. The encoded protein is CASNIQGIGSGETQYF.

The chain uses TRBV4-3 and TRBJ2-7; unclear D gene. The CDR3 loop spans 13 amino acids. The V gene's germline CDR1 is LGHNA and CDR2 YSLEER. The V end was cut by 2 bases, the J end by 1 base, with 6 bases between. This chain's CDR3 is CASSQFLSYEQYF. Here the CDR3 DNA reads TGCGCCAGCAGCCAATTCCTTTCCTACGAGCAGTACTTC.

V and J are TRBV13 and TRBJ2-7, with a tentative D call TRBD1 (6 bases). Germline V gives CDR1 PRHDT, CDR2 FYEKMQ (reference sequence). Trimming took 6 bases from V and 2 from J, leaving 23 bases between them. There are 17 residues in the CDR3. The CDR3 loop is CASRFRFRQGSTYEQYF. The CDR3 bases are TGTGCCAGCAGATTTAGATTTAGGCAGGGGAGTACCTACGAGCAGTACTTC.

With regard to this clonotype: An end of the junction does not agree with germline; a read error may underlie this. This chain connects TRBV15 to TRBJ2-5; D could derive from TRBD1 or TRBD2 (5 bases each). Germline V gene data show CDR1 as LNHNV and CDR2 as YYDKDF (reference sequence). The CDR3 covers 15 residues. This chain's CDR3 is CATSRDLGEQGTQYF. The CDR3 DNA sequence: TGTGCCACCAGCAGAGATCTGGGGGAACAAGGGACCCAGTACTTC. The complete variable domain, with remaining parts taken from reference TRBV15 and TRBJ2-5, reads DAMVIQNPRYQVTQFGKPVTLSCSQTLNHNVMYWYQQKSSQAPKLLFHYYDKDFNNEADTPDNFQSRRPNTSFCFLDIRSPGLGDTAMYLCATSRDLGEQGTQYFGPGTRLLVL.

This clonotype has only a few counts. The chain has TRBV12-3 or TRBV12-4 and TRBJ1-2; D might be TRBD1 (5 bases). CDR3 length: 14 residues. Trimming took off 4 bases at V and 4 bases at J, with 13 bases between the two ends. The DNA for the CDR3 is TGTGCCAGCAGTTCCGGGACTTTGGGCTATGGCTACACCTTC. It codes for CASSSGTLGYGYTF.

This clonotype showed up many times. The V and J genes are TRBV5-1 and TRBJ2-1; no reliable D call. CDR3 length: 13 amino acids. Germline CDR1 reads SGHRS; CDR2 reads YFSETQ. V was pared by 2 bases and J by 7 bases, with 10 bases between. Here the CDR3 DNA reads TGCGCCAGCAGCTTTCTACTCATGAATGAGCAGTTCTTC. It is translated as CASSFLLMNEQFF.

J is TRBJ2-6 and V is TRBV5-1; D perhaps matches TRBD2 (6 bases). Germline values: CDR1 SGHRS, CDR2 YFSETQ. Trimming stripped 7 bases from V and 0 bases from J, with 8 bases between. The CDR3 extends over 14 amino acids. CDR3 in DNA: TGCGCCAGCCGGGGGTACTCTGGGGCCAACGTCCTGACTTTC. It yields the protein CASRGYSGANVLTF.

The chain recombines TRBV2 with TRBJ1-2; a weak D match, TRBD1 (6 bases). There are 17 residues in the CDR3. From germline, CDR1 is SNHLY and CDR2 FYNNEI. Trimming took off 0 bases at V and 0 bases at J, with 14 bases between the two ends. Here the CDR3 reads CASSEALRDTSNYGYTF. CDR3 sequence (DNA): TGTGCCAGCAGTGAAGCGCTTCGGGACACTTCTAACTATGGCTACACCTTC. Full variable domain (remainder filled in from reference TRBV2 and TRBJ1-2): EPEVTQTPSHQVTQMGQEVILRCVPISNHLYFYWYRQILGQKVEFLVSFYNNEISEKSEIFDDQFSVERPDGSNFTLKIRSTKLEDSAMYFCASSEALRDTSNYGYTFGSGTRLTVV.

This clonotype occurred a few times. The chain recombines TRBV20-1 with TRBJ2-7; D unresolved. The V gene lost 0 bases and the J gene lost 1 base, with 13 bases spanning the gap. Germline V lookup: CDR1 DFQATT, CDR2 SNEGSKA (reference sequence). The CDR3 is made up of 15 amino acids. Written as DNA, the CDR3 is TGCAGTGCTAGAGATGACGGCAGAATTTCCTACGAGCAGTACTTC. It encodes CSARDDGRISYEQYF.

This chain joins TRBV5-5 and TRBJ1-5; TRBD1 matches 8 bases. CDR1 and CDR2 from the germline V gene are SGHKS and YYEKEE (reference sequence). V lost 4 bases, J lost 0 bases, and 12 bases stayed unmatched. There are 18 residues in the CDR3. Here the CDR3 DNA reads TGTGCCAGCAGCCGAACTTGGACAGGGAAATATAGCAATCAGCCCCAGCATTTT. Amino acid sequence: CASSRTWTGKYSNQPQHF.

This clonotype was observed a handful of times. V usage is TRBV15 and J usage is TRBJ2-4, with TRBD2 identical over 8 bases. CDR3 length: 14 residues. V lost 1 base to trimming and J lost 13 bases; unmatched junction nucleotides: 9. Per the germline V gene, CDR1 is LNHNV and CDR2 is YYDKDF (reference sequence). The CDR3 protein is CATSRAGGLYEQYF. The CDR3 region has the DNA TGTGCCACCAGCAGAGCGGGGGGGCTTTATGAGCAGTACTTC. The full variable domain, with the rest looked up from reference TRBV15 and TRBJ2-4, is DAMVIQNPRYQVTQFGKPVTLSCSQTLNHNVMYWYQQKSSQAPKLLFHYYDKDFNNEADTPDNFQSRRPNTSFCFLDIRSPGLGDTAMYLCATSRAGGLYEQYFGAGTRLSVL.

A word on this clonotype: At one end, the junction sequence differs from germline, possibly due to a read error. The J gene is TRBJ2-5, the V gene TRBV7-2, with D perhaps given as TRBD1 or TRBD2 (6 bases each). The V gene's germline CDR1 is SGHTA and CDR2 FQGNSA. CDR3 length equals 17 residues. The CDR3 region has the DNA TGTGTCAGCAGCTTAAGGGGGGAGCTAGCGAGGGATGGGGAGCAGTACTTC. The encoded protein is CVSSLRGELARDGEQYF.

The chain joins TRBV4-2 to TRBJ1-1; D not certain. The CDR3 is made up of 15 amino acids. With 0 bases removed from V and 12 bases from J, the gap between germline ends came to 20 bases. Germline lookup yields CDR1 LGHNA and CDR2 YNFKEQ. The CDR3 sequence is CASSQDQASSGETFF. The DNA of the CDR3 is TGTGCCAGCAGCCAAGATCAGGCCTCATCGGGTGAGACTTTCTTT.

This clonotype was found many times. The chain has TRBV7-6 and TRBJ2-3; no definite D call. The V gene lost 5 bases and the J gene lost 1 base, with 4 bases spanning the gap. This CDR3 contains 12 residues. CDR1 and CDR2 (germline): SGHVS, FNYEAQ. DNA of the CDR3: TGTGCCAGCAGCATCGGCACAGATACGCAGTATTTT. Protein product: CASSIGTDTQYF. The full variable domain, in which reference TRBV7-6 and TRBJ2-3 provide the parts outside the CDR3, is GAGVSQSPRYKVTKRGQDVALRCDPISGHVSLYWYRQALGQGPEFLTYFNYEAQQDKSGLPNDRFSAERPEGSISTLTIQRTEQRDSAMYRCASSIGTDTQYFGPGTRLTVL.

This chain uses TRBV4-1 with TRBJ1-2; D remains ambiguous. This CDR3 is 13 amino acids long. CDR1 and CDR2 (germline): MGHRA, YSYEKL. V was trimmed by 3 bases and J by 4 bases, leaving 9 bases between them. This CDR3 is CASSHWSGYGYTF. The DNA of the CDR3 is TGCGCCAGCAGCCATTGGTCGGGCTATGGCTACACCTTC.

The chain couples TRBV10-3 to TRBJ2-7; D remains unclear. Trimming cost V 2 bases and J 5 bases, with 13 bases left between them. Germline values: CDR1 ENHRY, CDR2 SYGVKD. The CDR3 sequence is 14 residues long. The CDR3 nucleotides are TGTGCCATCAGTGAGGGTGGTAGCTTTAACGAGCAGTACTTC. Amino acid sequence: CAISEGGSFNEQYF.

This clonotype was seen only a few times. The chain is built from TRBV13 and TRBJ2-7; TRBD1 aligns across 8 bases. The CDR3 loop spans 15 amino acids. Germline V lookup: CDR1 PRHDT, CDR2 FYEKMQ (reference sequence). V lost 1 base and J lost 3; bases outside the gene matches: 5. The CDR3 DNA is TGTGCCAGCAGCTTAGAGACAGGGGTGGGCTACGAGCAGTACTTC. It is translated as CASSLETGVGYEQYF.

The V and J genes are TRBV3-1 and TRBJ2-5; 8 nucleotides match TRBD1. V lost 4 bases, J lost 4 bases, and 8 bases stayed unmatched. The CDR3 runs 15 residues. Germline CDR1 LGHDT, CDR2 YNNKEL (reference sequence). As DNA, the CDR3 is TGTGCCAGCAGCCCTGGACAGGGCCAGGGAGAGACCCAGTACTTC. It codes for CASSPGQGQGETQYF.